The rows below give T cell receptor beta chains drawn from one sample of a study of graft-versus-host responses after intestinal transplantation. What these receptors recognize is not known. The table came from immunoSEQ multiplex PCR; TCRdb's copy has only in-frame clones and leaves some out. In the table there are about 92,000 clones, around nine tenths of which are singletons. The material was unstimulated CD8+ T cells sorted from spleen or lymph node cells, obtained before intestinal transplant. The receptor source for this set is a human donor who received an intestinal transplant. Each CDR3 is given with its conserved first and last residue. A D gene is named only where the DNA matches it firmly. The size entry is marked missing in some rows and otherwise reads once, few, many or a size class.

>TRBV9|-|-|TRBJ2-5
CASSAQPDSPETQYF
TGTGCCAGCAGCGCCCAGCCCGACAGTCCAGAGACCCAGTACTTC
>TRBV7-9|-|-|TRBJ1-2
CASSLGGSFYGYTF
TGTGCCAGCAGCTTAGGGGGGAGTTTCTATGGCTACACCTTC
>TRBV6-5|-|TRBD1|TRBJ2-5
CASRHGTGGSETQYF
TGTGCCAGCAGACACGGGACAGGGGGCTCGGAGACCCAGTACTTC
>TRBV4-1|-|TRBD2|TRBJ2-5
CASSWTSGFEETQYF
TGCGCCAGCAGCTGGACTAGCGGGTTCGAAGAGACCCAGTACTTC
>TRBV4-2|-|-|TRBJ1-4
CASSQGRVIRGANEKLFF
TGTGCCAGCAGCCAAGGTCGGGTAATCAGGGGAGCTAATGAAAAACTGTTTTTT
>TRBV19|-|-|TRBJ2-1
CASTPDQGQEYNEQFF
TGTGCCAGTACCCCAGACCAGGGGCAGGAGTACAATGAGCAGTTCTTC
>TRBV6-5|-|-|TRBJ2-2
CASSYKWGGELFF
TGTGCCAGCAGTTACAAGTGGGGCGGGGAGCTGTTTTTT
>TRBV5-6|-|-|TRBJ1-1
CASSPDRLTEAFF
TGTGCCAGCAGCCCCGACAGACTCACTGAAGCTTTCTTT
>TRBV19|-|-|TRBJ1-5
CASSQGIFNQPQHF
TGTGCCAGTAGTCAGGGTATCTTTAATCAGCCCCAGCATTTT
>TRBV4-1|-|-|TRBJ1-5
CASSQVASDQPQHF
TGCGCCAGCAGCCAAGTTGCGTCCGATCAGCCCCAGCATTTT
>TRBV15|-|-|TRBJ2-1
CATSRDKLRGDEQFF
TGTGCCACCAGCAGAGATAAGTTGAGGGGAGATGAGCAGTTCTTC
>TRBV7-3|once|TRBD2|TRBJ2-7
CASSPSGSPIYEQYF
TGTGCCAGCAGCCCTAGCGGGAGCCCTATCTACGAGCAGTACTTC
>TRBV5-1|-|TRBD1|TRBJ2-5
CASRETGVRETQYF
TGCGCCAGCAGGGAGACAGGGGTGAGAGAGACCCAGTACTTC
>TRBV28|-|-|TRBJ2-7
CASSLTGLSYEQYF
TGTGCCAGCAGTTTAACAGGCTTATCCTACGAGCAGTACTTC
>TRBV7-3|-|-|TRBJ2-7
CASSWRQPSAYEQYF
TGTGCCAGCAGCTGGCGACAGCCCTCGGCCTACGAGCAGTACTTC
>TRBV27|few|-|TRBJ2-7
CASSSPDSTYEQYF
TGTGCCAGCAGTTCCCCCGACAGCACCTACGAGCAGTACTTC
>TRBV18|-|-|TRBJ2-1
CASSPPQESYNEQFF
TGTGCCAGCTCACCACCCCAGGAATCCTACAATGAGCAGTTCTTC
>TRBV29-1|-|-|TRBJ1-4
CSVEGSGSDSVGEKLFF
TGCAGCGTTGAAGGGTCAGGGTCGGACAGTGTAGGAGAAAAACTGTTTTTT
>TRBV7-3|-|TRBD1|TRBJ2-3
CASSPDRGPDTQYF
TGTGCCAGCAGTCCCGACAGGGGGCCAGATACGCAGTATTTT
>TRBV11-2|-|-|TRBJ2-1
CASSLAQGGEQFF
TGTGCCAGCAGCTTAGCACAGGGTGGTGAGCAGTTCTTC
>TRBV4-2|-|-|TRBJ2-7
CASSPPLSYEQYF
TGTGCCAGCAGCCCTCCTCTTTCCTACGAGCAGTACTTC
>TRBV19|-|-|TRBJ2-4
CASAASGYIQYF
TGTGCCAGTGCGGCCTCAGGTTACATTCAGTACTTC
>TRBV11-2|-|TRBD2|TRBJ2-3
CASSLDPLAGGGDTQYF
TGTGCCAGCAGCTTAGATCCCCTAGCGGGAGGCGGAGATACGCAGTATTTT
>TRBV5-6|-|-|TRBJ2-1
CASLATAGNEQFF
TGTGCCAGCTTAGCTACGGCTGGCAATGAGCAGTTCTTC
>TRBV5-5|-|-|TRBJ2-7
CASSLEGANYEQYF
TGTGCCAGCAGCTTGGAAGGGGCCAATTACGAGCAGTACTTC
>TRBV5-4|-|-|TRBJ1-1
CASSSGPGPEAFF
TGTGCCAGCAGCTCAGGTCCAGGTCCTGAAGCTTTCTTT
>TRBV6-5|-|TRBD1|TRBJ2-3
CASSYGTGGTDTQYF
TGTGCCAGCAGTTACGGGACAGGGGGGACAGATACGCAGTATTTT
>TRBV28|-|TRBD2|TRBJ2-3
CASSSLAGGADTQYF
TGTGCCAGCAGTTCTCTAGCGGGAGGTGCAGATACGCAGTATTTT
>TRBV5-4|-|-|TRBJ1-6
CASSLVGGGNSPLHF
TGTGCCAGCAGCTTGGTTGGGGGCGGCAATTCACCCCTCCACTTT
>TRBV11-2|-|-|TRBJ2-1
CASSVGSHEQFF
TGTGCCAGCAGCGTTGGGTCCCATGAGCAGTTCTTC
>TRBV5-3|few|-|TRBJ1-1
CASSRTLEAFF
TGTGCCAGCAGTCGGACCTTGGAAGCTTTCTTT
>TRBV11-3|-|-|TRBJ1-4
CASSLVKGSTTNEKLFF
TGTGCCAGCAGCTTAGTTAAGGGTTCGACAACTAATGAAAAACTGTTTTTT
>TRBV6-5|-|-|TRBJ1-2
CASSYSNSPRGGYTF
TGTGCCAGCAGTTACTCGAATTCACCAAGAGGTGGCTACACCTTC
>TRBV6-5|-|-|TRBJ2-1
CASSSFNNEQFF
TGTGCCAGCAGTTCTTTTAACAATGAGCAGTTCTTC
>TRBV5-6|-|-|TRBJ1-5
CASSLEGGNQPQHF
TGTGCCAGCAGCTTGGAAGGGGGCAATCAGCCCCAGCATTTT
>TRBV6-5|-|-|TRBJ2-7
CASSYDKAYEQYF
TGTGCCAGCAGTTATGACAAGGCCTACGAGCAGTACTTC
>TRBV6-5|-|-|TRBJ2-3
CASSYSVSDTQYF
TGTGCCAGCAGTTACTCGGTGTCAGATACGCAGTATTTT
>TRBV6-5|once|-|TRBJ2-1
CASSYGHYNEQFF
TGTGCCAGCAGTTATGGTCATTACAATGAGCAGTTCTTC
>TRBV7-9|-|TRBD1|TRBJ2-3
CASSLTGGEYTDTQYF
TGTGCCAGCAGCTTGACAGGGGGAGAGTACACAGATACGCAGTATTTT
>TRBV28|-|TRBD1|TRBJ2-7
CASSWGQGSYEQYF
TGTGCCAGCAGTTGGGGACAGGGGTCCTACGAGCAGTACTTC
>TRBV4-1|once|-|TRBJ2-7
CASSQEGSPGGPPEQYF
TGCGCCAGCAGCCAAGAGGGTAGTCCCGGGGGCCCGCCCGAGCAGTACTTC
>TRBV9|once|TRBD1|TRBJ1-3
CASSGPGQGSGNTIYF
TGTGCCAGCAGCGGACCGGGACAGGGCTCTGGAAACACCATATATTTT
>TRBV5-6|-|-|TRBJ1-5
CASSVPGVRSNQPQHF
TGTGCCAGCAGCGTACCAGGGGTCCGAAGCAATCAGCCCCAGCATTTT
>TRBV5-1|-|TRBD1|TRBJ2-7
CASSLAPGQGARSRPYEQYF
TGCGCCAGCAGCTTGGCTCCGGGACAGGGGGCGCGTAGTAGACCCTACGAGCAGTACTTC
>TRBV7-9|-|-|TRBJ1-2
CASSPTSSYTYGYTF
TGTGCCAGCAGCCCCACCAGCAGTTACACCTATGGCTACACCTTC
>TRBV5-4|-|TRBD2|TRBJ2-1
CASSLGPGTSGGNYNEQFF
TGTGCCAGCAGCTTGGGGCCCGGGACTAGCGGGGGTAACTACAATGAGCAGTTCTTC
>TRBV13|-|-|TRBJ1-1
CASSLADGLNTEAFF
TGTGCCAGCAGCTTAGCCGACGGCTTGAACACTGAAGCTTTCTTT
>TRBV5-6|once|TRBD2|TRBJ2-7
CASTLTGGTHEQYF
TGTGCCAGCACCTTGACGGGGGGGACCCACGAGCAGTACTTC
>TRBV5-1|-|-|TRBJ1-2
CASSLVARDGYTF
TGCGCCAGCAGCTTGGTGGCTAGAGATGGCTACACCTTC
>TRBV5-4|-|TRBD1|TRBJ1-2
CASSLRGGLFYGYTF
TGTGCCAGCAGCTTGAGAGGGGGCCTATTCTATGGCTACACCTTC